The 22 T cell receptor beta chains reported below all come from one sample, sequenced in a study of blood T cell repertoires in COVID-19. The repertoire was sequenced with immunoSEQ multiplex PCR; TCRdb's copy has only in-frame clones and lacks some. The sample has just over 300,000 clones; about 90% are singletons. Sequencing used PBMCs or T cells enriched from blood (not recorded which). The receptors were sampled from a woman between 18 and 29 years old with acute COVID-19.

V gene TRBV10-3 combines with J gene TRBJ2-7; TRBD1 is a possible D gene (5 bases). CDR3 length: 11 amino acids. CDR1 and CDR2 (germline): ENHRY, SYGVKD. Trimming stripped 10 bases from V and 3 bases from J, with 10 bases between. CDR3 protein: CATYQGYEQYF. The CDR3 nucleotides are TGTGCCACTTATCAGGGCTACGAGCAGTACTTC.

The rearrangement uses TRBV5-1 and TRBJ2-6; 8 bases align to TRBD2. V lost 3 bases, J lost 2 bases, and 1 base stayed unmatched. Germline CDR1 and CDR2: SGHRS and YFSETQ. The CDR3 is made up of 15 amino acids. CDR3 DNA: TGCGCCAGCAGCTATAGCGGGACTGGGGCCAACGTCCTGACTTTC. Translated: CASSYSGTGANVLTF.

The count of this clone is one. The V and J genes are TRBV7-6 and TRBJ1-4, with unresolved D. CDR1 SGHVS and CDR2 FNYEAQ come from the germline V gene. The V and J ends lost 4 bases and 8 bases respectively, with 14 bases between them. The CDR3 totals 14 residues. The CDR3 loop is CASSSFRRGEKLFF. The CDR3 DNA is TGTGCCAGCAGCTCGTTCCGGCGAGGGGAAAAACTGTTTTTT.

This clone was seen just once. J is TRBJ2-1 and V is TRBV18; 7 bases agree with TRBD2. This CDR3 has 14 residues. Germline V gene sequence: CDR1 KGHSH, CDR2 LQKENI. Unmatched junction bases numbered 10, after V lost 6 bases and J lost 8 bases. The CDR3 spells CASSRRELIDEQFF. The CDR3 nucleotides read TGTGCCAGCTCCAGGCGGGAGCTTATCGATGAGCAGTTCTTC.

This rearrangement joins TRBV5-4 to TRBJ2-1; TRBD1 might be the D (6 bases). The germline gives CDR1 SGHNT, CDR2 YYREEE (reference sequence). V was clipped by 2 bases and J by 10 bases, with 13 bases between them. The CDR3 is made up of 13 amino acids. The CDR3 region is CASSLRTGPEQFF. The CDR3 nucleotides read TGTGCCAGCAGCTTACGCACAGGGCCCGAGCAGTTCTTC.

Here the CDR3 DNA reads TGTGCCAGCAGCCCGGACAGGGGGCTGTACGAGCAGTACTTC. Protein: CASSPDRGLYEQYF. The genes are TRBV5-6 and TRBJ2-7; 11 bases align to TRBD1. V lost 4 bases to trimming and J lost 4 bases; unmatched junction nucleotides: 4. The CDR3 contains 14 residues. Germline lookup yields CDR1 SGHDT and CDR2 YYEEEE.

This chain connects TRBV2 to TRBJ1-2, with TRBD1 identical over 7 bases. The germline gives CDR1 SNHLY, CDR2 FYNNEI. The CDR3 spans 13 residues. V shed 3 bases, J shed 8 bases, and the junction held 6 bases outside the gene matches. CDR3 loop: CASSDLGQAGYTF. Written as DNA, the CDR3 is TGTGCCAGCAGTGATCTAGGACAGGCCGGCTACACCTTC.

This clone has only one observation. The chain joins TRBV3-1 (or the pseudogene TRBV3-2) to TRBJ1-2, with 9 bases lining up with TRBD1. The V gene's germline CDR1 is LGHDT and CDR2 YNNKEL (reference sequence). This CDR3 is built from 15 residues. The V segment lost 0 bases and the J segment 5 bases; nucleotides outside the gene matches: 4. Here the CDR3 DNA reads TGTGCCAGCAGCCAAGAACAGGGGGCATGGTATGGCTACACCTTC. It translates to CASSQEQGAWYGYTF.

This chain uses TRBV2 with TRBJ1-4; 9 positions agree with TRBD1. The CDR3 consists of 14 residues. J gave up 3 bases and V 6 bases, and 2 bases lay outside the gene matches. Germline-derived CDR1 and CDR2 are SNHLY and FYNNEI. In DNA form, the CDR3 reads TGTGCCAGCAGCGACAGGGGGGCTAATGAAAAACTGTTTTTT. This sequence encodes CASSDRGANEKLFF.

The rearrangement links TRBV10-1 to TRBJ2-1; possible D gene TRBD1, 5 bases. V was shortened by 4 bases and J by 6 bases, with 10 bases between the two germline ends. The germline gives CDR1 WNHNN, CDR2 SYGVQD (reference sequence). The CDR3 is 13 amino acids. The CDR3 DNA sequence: TGCGCCAGCAGTGGGGGCCAAGGCAATGAGCAGTTCTTC. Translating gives CASSGGQGNEQFF.

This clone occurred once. CDR3 sequence (DNA): TGTGCCAGTAGTATTAGACAGACTGGCTACACCTTC. Translation: CASSIRQTGYTF. The chain carries TRBV19 and TRBJ1-2, with D possibly being TRBD1 (5 bases). The CDR3 spans 12 residues. Trimming pared 3 bases from V and 7 bases from J, leaving 9 bases between. Germline V gene sequence: CDR1 LNHDA, CDR2 SQIVND (reference sequence).

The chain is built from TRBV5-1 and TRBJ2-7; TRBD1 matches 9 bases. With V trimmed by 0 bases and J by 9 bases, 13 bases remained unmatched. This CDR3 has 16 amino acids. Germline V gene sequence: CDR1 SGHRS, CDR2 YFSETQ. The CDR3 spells CASSLVGQGRTSGQYF. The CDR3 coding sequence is TGCGCCAGCAGCTTGGTGGGACAGGGTCGAACGTCCGGGCAGTACTTC.

The CDR3 sequence: CASSYSFDRARETQYF. Here the CDR3 DNA reads TGTGCCAGCAGTTATTCTTTTGACAGGGCCAGGGAGACCCAGTACTTC. The chain has TRBV28 and TRBJ2-5; 7 bases map to TRBD1. The germline CDR1 and CDR2 sequences are MDHEN and SYDVKM. The CDR3 sequence is 16 residues long. V trimming: 4 bases; J trimming: 5 bases; junction bases outside the gene matches: 13.

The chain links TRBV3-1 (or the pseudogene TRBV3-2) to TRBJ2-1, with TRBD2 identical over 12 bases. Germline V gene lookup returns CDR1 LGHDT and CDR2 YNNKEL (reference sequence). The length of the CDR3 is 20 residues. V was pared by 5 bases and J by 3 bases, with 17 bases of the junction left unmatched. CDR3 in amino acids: CASSSFRASGRADYYNEQFF. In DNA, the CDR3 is TGTGCCAGCAGCTCCTTTCGAGCTAGCGGGAGGGCCGATTACTACAATGAGCAGTTCTTC.

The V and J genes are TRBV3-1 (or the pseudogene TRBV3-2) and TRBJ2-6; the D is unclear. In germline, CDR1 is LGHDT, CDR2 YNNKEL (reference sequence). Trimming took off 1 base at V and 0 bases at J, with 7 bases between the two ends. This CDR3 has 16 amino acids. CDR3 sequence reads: CASSQAFGSGANVLTF. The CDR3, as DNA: TGTGCCAGCAGCCAAGCGTTCGGCTCTGGGGCCAACGTCCTGACTTTC.

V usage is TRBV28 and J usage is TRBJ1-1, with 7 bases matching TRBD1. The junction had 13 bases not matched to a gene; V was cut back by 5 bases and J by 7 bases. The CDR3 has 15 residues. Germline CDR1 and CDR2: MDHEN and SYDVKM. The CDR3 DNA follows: TGTGCCAGCAGTCCAACCCGTTTGAACAGGGGTGAAGCTTTCTTT. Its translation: CASSPTRLNRGEAFF. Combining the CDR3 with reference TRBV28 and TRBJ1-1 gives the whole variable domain DVKVTQSSRYLVKRTGEKVFLECVQDMDHENMFWYRQDPGLGLRLIYFSYDVKMKEKGDIPEGYSVSREKKERFSLILESASTNQTSMYLCASSPTRLNRGEAFFGQGTRLTVV.

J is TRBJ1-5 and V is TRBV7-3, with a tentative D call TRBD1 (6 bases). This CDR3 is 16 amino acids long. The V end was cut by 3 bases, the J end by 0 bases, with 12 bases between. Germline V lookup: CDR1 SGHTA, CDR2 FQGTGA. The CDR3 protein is CASSFGDIDSNQPQHF. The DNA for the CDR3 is TGTGCCAGCAGCTTTGGGGACATCGATAGCAATCAGCCCCAGCATTTT. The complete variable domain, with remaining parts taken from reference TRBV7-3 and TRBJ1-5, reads GAGVSQTPSNKVTEKGKYVELRCDPISGHTALYWYRQSLGQGPEFLIYFQGTGAADDSGLPNDRFFAVRPEGSVSTLKIQRTERGDSAVYLCASSFGDIDSNQPQHFGDGTRLSIL.

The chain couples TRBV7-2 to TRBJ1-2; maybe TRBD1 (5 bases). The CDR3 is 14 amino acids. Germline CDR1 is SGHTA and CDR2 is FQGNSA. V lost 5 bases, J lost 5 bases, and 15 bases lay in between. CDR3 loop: CASSSRDSAYGYTF. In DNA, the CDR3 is TGTGCCAGCAGCAGCCGAGACAGTGCTTATGGCTACACCTTC.

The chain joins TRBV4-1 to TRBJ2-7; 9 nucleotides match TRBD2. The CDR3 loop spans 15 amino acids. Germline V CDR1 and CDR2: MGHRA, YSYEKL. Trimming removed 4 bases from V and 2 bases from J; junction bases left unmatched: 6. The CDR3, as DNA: TGCGCCAGCAGCCCCATGACTAGCGGTACCTACGAGCAGTACTTC. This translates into CASSPMTSGTYEQYF.

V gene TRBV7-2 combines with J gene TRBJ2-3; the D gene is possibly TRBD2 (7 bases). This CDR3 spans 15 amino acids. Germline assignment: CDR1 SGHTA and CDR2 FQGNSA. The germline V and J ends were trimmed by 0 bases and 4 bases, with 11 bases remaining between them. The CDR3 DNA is TGTGCCAGCAGCTTAGCGGTCGGGGGGCCAGATACGCAGTATTTT. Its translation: CASSLAVGGPDTQYF.

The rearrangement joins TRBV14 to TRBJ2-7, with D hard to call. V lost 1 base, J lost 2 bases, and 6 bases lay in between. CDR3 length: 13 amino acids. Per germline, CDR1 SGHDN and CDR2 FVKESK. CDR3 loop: CASSQVSPYEQYF. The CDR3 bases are TGTGCCAGCAGCCAAGTAAGCCCCTACGAGCAGTACTTC.

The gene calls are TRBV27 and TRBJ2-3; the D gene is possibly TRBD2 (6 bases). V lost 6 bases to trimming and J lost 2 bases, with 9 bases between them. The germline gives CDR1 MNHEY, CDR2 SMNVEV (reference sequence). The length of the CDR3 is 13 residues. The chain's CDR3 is CASRRTITDTQYF. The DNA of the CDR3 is TGTGCCAGCAGGCGGACTATCACAGATACGCAGTATTTT.